This T cell receptor (beta chain) came from a study of Ad26.COV2.S vaccination and SARS-CoV-2 variants. Sequenced by immunoSEQ multiplex PCR; TCRdb stores in-frame clones only, minus some. Altogether 350,000 to 550,000 clones are present, approximately 89% being singletons, with the ten largest covering around 2.6%. The CDR3 is made up of 15 amino acids. Deletions cut 4 bases from V and 5 bases from J, with 15 bases between. CDR1 SGDLS and CDR2 YYNGEE come from the germline V gene. The treatment: 15 to 20 received Ad26.COV2.S at low or high dose, single or two shots; about 5 received placebo; per-sample allocation not given. The study sampled participants on day 63 after the first vaccine or placebo injection. Immunization relied on an Ad26 vector, which expressed Wuhan-strain SARS-CoV-2 spike. Study-wide findings and caveats: In TCR breadth and depth analyses, total T cell responses may have been underestimated. Breadth, reportedly substantial, characterized the spike-specific CD8+ and CD4+ T cell responses after vaccination.

To note about this clone: What it binds is not known.

The chain uses TRBV9 and TRBJ2-2; a possible D gene is TRBD2 (6 bases). The source was peripheral blood, collected in a trial of Ad26.COV2.S vaccine versus placebo. This receptor was taken from a person aged 18 to 59 who received the Ad26.COV2.S COVID-19 vaccine or a placebo. The CDR3 coding sequence is TGTGCCAGCAGCCTCCGGGACTTTCCAACCGGGGAGCTGTTTTTT. Amino acids: CASSLRDFPTGELFF. Full variable domain (missing parts from reference TRBV9 and TRBJ2-2): DSGVTQTPKHLITATGQRVTLRCSPRSGDLSVYWYQQSLDQGLQFLIQYYNGEERAKGNILERFSAQQFPDLHSELNLSSLELGDSALYFCASSLRDFPTGELFFGEGSRLTVL.